This paragraph reports one TCR beta chain. Its antigen is unknown. No qualities accompany the bases; no much larger clone lies one base away. From the cysteine through the phenylalanine, the CDR3 covers 17 amino acids. Solely the CDR3 DNA is kept, with 51 bases framed from the first base. As encoded in the germline V gene (reference sequence), CDR1 is SEHNR while CDR2 is FQNEAQ. Unmatched junction bases come to 7, with V trimmed by 1 base and J by 2 bases. The time point label of this sample denotes: 20 to 30 months on ibrutinib. For TCR beta library preparation, 2 to 2.5 micrograms of genomic DNA were isolated from cryopreserved PBMCs. Longitudinal blood samples from CLL patients on ibrutinib monotherapy were analyzed using high-throughput TCR beta sequencing. The patients were enrolled in a single-center, open-label phase 2 trial of ibrutinib monotherapy. This sample was included in a study of cytotoxic CD8 clonotypes in ibrutinib-treated CLL (dated by TCRdb to about 2021). Background for the entire study: The cohort had over ten relapsed/refractory and approximately 14 treatment-naive patients; approximately 17 were IGHV unmutated. Responses were partial in 25 or so patients and complete in 2; after median around 72 months follow-up, some 15 stayed in remission and approximately twelve progressed. Response samples were taken after a median of approximately 13 months on treatment, ranging from about 6 to 40 months. An average of 255,043 productive templates and 94,082 productive rearrangements was obtained per sample. Of the approximately 86 participants in the trial, roughly 26 had longitudinal samples available. Cryopreserved peripheral blood mononuclear cells were obtained prior to treatment, at the time of response, and at either disease progression or sustained remission. Every remission and progressive disease sample was obtained while ibrutinib was still being received by the patients.

Study-wide findings and limitations: Public clonotypes were found to be uncommon and were observed to contract or remain stable during treatment; the increase in clonality was shown to reflect expansion of private clonotypes at ibrutinib response. Baseline clonality exceeded that of age-matched healthy donors and correlated strongly with circulating CD8+ T-cell counts. Sampling times were not matched between patients in sustained remission and patients whose disease was progressing, and lymph node repertoires were not examined. An increase in clonality was observed at ibrutinib response, with clonality remaining stable during sustained remission and falling back toward baseline at progression.

Each clonotype received, on average, approximately 9.9x coverage in deep resolution sequencing performed on a MiSeq, where the target depth lay between 1 in 1 million and 1 in 200,000 T cells. TCR beta libraries were generated with the immunoSEQ hsTCRB Kit. Per the source publication's procedure: ImmunoSEQ Data Assistant and ImmunoSEQ Analyzer were used for data analysis, and V, D and J genes were assigned according to IMGT definitions. Clonality, with values ranging from 0 to 1, was calculated as one minus the normalized Shannon entropy of productive rearrangement frequencies. Only overrepresented clonotypes making up at least 0.05% of the repertoire of each patient were included in the public clonotype analysis. Roughly 13 age-matched healthy donor repertoires from immuneACCESS served as clonality controls. TCRdb re-hosts the immuneACCESS table, in-frame sequences only. Its copies lack some clones; in the studies checked, an unresolved V gene accounts for under half of them, and the cause for the rest is not known. D and trimming were read from the DNA, whereas the V and J calls and clone size are those reported in that table. This sample holds around 26,000 clones; 65% to 90% were observed only once. The ten largest clones capture under 9.5% of the sample.

The TCR comes from a human donor with chronic lymphocytic leukemia. The rearranged segments are TRBV7-9 and TRBJ2-3, with 9 bases aligning to TRBD1. Here the sequenced sample was PBMCs, taken after 24 months of ibrutinib treatment. The DNA reads as follows: TGTGCCAGCAGCTTAGGCCGGGACAGGGTATCCACAGATACGCAGTATTTT. It translates to CASSLGRDRVSTDTQYF. When the CDR3 is completed using the reference TRBV7-9 and TRBJ2-3 genes on either side, the full variable domain is DTGVSQNPRHKITKRGQNVTFRCDPISEHNRLYWYRQTLGQGPEFLTYFQNEAQLEKSRLLSDRFSAERPKGSFSTLEIQRTEQGDSAMYLCASSLGRDRVSTDTQYFGPGTRLTVL.